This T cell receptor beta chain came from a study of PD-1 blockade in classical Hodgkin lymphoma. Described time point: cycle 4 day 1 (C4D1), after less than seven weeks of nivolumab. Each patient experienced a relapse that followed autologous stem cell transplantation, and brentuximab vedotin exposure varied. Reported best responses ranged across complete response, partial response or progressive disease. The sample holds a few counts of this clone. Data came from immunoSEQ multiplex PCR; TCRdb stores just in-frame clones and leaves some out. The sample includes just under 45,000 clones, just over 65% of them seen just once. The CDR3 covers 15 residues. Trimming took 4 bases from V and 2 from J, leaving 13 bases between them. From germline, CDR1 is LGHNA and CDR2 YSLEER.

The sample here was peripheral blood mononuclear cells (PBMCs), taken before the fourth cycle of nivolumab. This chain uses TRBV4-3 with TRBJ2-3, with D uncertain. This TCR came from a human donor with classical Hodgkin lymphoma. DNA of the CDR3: TGCGCCAGCAGCCCCGAAGGCGCCGCCACAGATACGCAGTATTTT. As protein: CASSPEGAATDTQYF.